The clone carrying this T cell receptor (beta chain) came up once. The antigen remains unidentified. This entry comes from a study of shared clonotypes between healthy human individuals. Whole-study results and caveats: The study found lower generation probabilities in non-shared clonotypes than in those shared by all four donors. Several donors held approximately 5% of naive CD4 clonotypes in common. Read depth was anticipated to influence clonotype sharing among donors.

Between the trimmed V and J ends, which lost 4 bases and 0 bases, there was a span of 8 bases. The CDR3 length is 14 residues. Germline-derived CDR1 and CDR2 are ENHRY and SYGVKD. Only in-frame clones appear in the TCRdb table, and some are missing; sequencing was by immunoSEQ multiplex PCR. Of about 2.4 million clones listed, approximately 93% are singletons. Partitioning of CD4+ cells yielded a CD45RA+ naive subset and a CD45RA-negative memory subset. The chain couples TRBV10-3 to TRBJ2-3, with D unclear. The receptor comes from a man younger than 35 in good health. Some clones in this sample may be carry-over from other donors' samples. Sequenced sample: naive CD4+ T cells from PBMCs. The subset denotes: CD45RA+ positively selected. The CDR3 DNA follows: TGTGCCATCAGTGGCACCATAAGCACAGATACGCAGTATTTT. This sequence encodes CAISGTISTDTQYF.